Listed below are T cell receptor beta chains from one sample, sequenced in a study of blood T cell repertoires in COVID-19. This table comes from immunoSEQ multiplex PCR, and its TCRdb copy is limited to in-frame clones, with some not included. The sample contains over 200,000 clones, 88% of which appear only once. Sequences were obtained from PBMCs or T cells enriched from blood (not recorded which). These receptors all stem from a woman aged 25-40 years who had been exposed to COVID-19. Both conserved end residues are part of each CDR3. Fields, in order: V gene, J gene, clone size, D gene, CDR3 DNA, CDR3 protein. A D gene is named only where the DNA matches it firmly. Not all rows give a size; the values are once, few, many and, for expanded clones, a class.

TRBV25-1	TRBJ2-7	few	TRBD1	TGTGCCAGCAGTGAAACGACAGGGAAGTCGAGCGACGAGCAGTACTTC	CASSETTGKSSDEQYF
TRBV4-2	TRBJ1-4	NA	TRBD1	TGTGCCAGCAGGCCCCACAGGGGATTGGAAACAACTAATGAAAAACTGTTTTTT	CASRPHRGLETTNEKLFF
TRBV4-2	TRBJ1-1	NA	TRBD1	TGTGCCAGCAGCTTTGTTTACAGGGGGCCGACCTACACTGAAGCTTTCTTT	CASSFVYRGPTYTEAFF
TRBV7-2	TRBJ2-4	NA	NA	TGTGCCAGCAGCTCTCGGGGGGCAAGAGCCAAAAACATTCAGTACTTC	CASSSRGARAKNIQYF
TRBV12-3/TRBV12-4	TRBJ2-7	NA	NA	TGTGCCAGCAGTCACTCCTACGAGCAGTACTTC	CASSHSYEQYF
TRBV27	TRBJ2-1	NA	TRBD1	TGTGCCAGCAGTTTACGGCAGGGGGCCAATTTCAATGAGCAGTTCTTC	CASSLRQGANFNEQFF
TRBV7-2	TRBJ2-3	NA	NA	TGTGCCAGCAGCTTGGTTATGCCCAGGGGTGGGTCAGATACGCAGTATTTT	CASSLVMPRGGSDTQYF
TRBV6-5	TRBJ1-2	NA	TRBD1	TGTGCCAGCAGTTGGGACAGCAAATCCTATGGCTACACCTTC	CASSWDSKSYGYTF
TRBV27	TRBJ2-7	once	TRBD2	TGTGCCAGCAGTTTATCGGCGGGAGCGACCTACGAGCAGTACTTC	CASSLSAGATYEQYF
TRBV30	TRBJ1-2	NA	NA	TGTGCCTGGAGCAACTGGGCAAACTATGGCTACACCTTC	CAWSNWANYGYTF
TRBV19	TRBJ2-2	NA	NA	TGTGCCAGTAGTGCCCAAGCGTTGTCTAGCTTGAACACCGGGGAGCTGTTTTTT	CASSAQALSSLNTGELFF
TRBV5-1	TRBJ2-3	NA	NA	TGCGCCAGCAGCCCCCAACCACCGGGATTCACAGATACGCAGTATTTT	CASSPQPPGFTDTQYF
TRBV3-1/TRBV3-2	TRBJ2-1	NA	TRBD1	TGTGCCAGCAGCCAAGGACAGGGTCTAAGCAATGAGCAGTTCTTC	CASSQGQGLSNEQFF
TRBV30	TRBJ2-7	NA	NA	TGTGCCTGGAGTGGGGGAGACGAGCAGTACTTC	CAWSGGDEQYF
TRBV2	TRBJ2-6	once	NA	TGTGCCAGCAGTAAGGACTTCTCTGGGGCCAACGTCCTGACTTTC	CASSKDFSGANVLTF
TRBV4-1	TRBJ1-5	NA	NA	TGCGCCAGCAGCCAAGATCGAACAGAACTCAATCAGCCCCAGCATTTT	CASSQDRTELNQPQHF
TRBV7-9	TRBJ2-2	once	TRBD2	TGTGCCAGCAGCTTAGTCAGGCTAGCGGGCAGAACTACCGGGGAGCTGTTTTTT	CASSLVRLAGRTTGELFF
TRBV4-1	TRBJ2-2	NA	NA	TGCGCCAGCAGCCAAGGAAACCTACGCACCGGGGAGCTGTTTTTT	CASSQGNLRTGELFF
TRBV10-3	TRBJ1-3	NA	NA	TGTGCCATCTACAGAGGAAACACCATATATTTT	CAIYRGNTIYF
TRBV9	TRBJ2-1	once	NA	TGTGCCAGCAGCGCCTGGGGAGTCGAGCAGTTCTTC	CASSAWGVEQFF
TRBV4-1	TRBJ1-3	NA	TRBD1	TGCGCCAGCAGCCAAACGGACAGGGTTAGGAACACCATATATTTT	CASSQTDRVRNTIYF
TRBV19	TRBJ2-7	NA	NA	TGTGCCAGTGGCCAGGGAATATCCTACGAGCAGTACTTC	CASGQGISYEQYF
TRBV27	TRBJ1-1	NA	NA	TGTGCCAGCAGGGTCGCTTTAGACACTGAAGCTTTCTTT	CASRVALDTEAFF
TRBV19	TRBJ2-1	NA	TRBD1	TGTGCCAGTAGTATTTTTGCCGACAGGGTGTTTGGAAATGAGCAGTTCTTC	CASSIFADRVFGNEQFF
TRBV2	TRBJ2-1	NA	TRBD2	TGTGCCAGCAGTCAACCCGGGACTAGCGGAAGTGAGCAGTTCTTC	CASSQPGTSGSEQFF
TRBV2	TRBJ1-6	NA	TRBD1	TGTGCCAGCAGTGGCCCCCTCCCGGGACAGGGGTCTTCACCCCTCCACTTT	CASSGPLPGQGSSPLHF